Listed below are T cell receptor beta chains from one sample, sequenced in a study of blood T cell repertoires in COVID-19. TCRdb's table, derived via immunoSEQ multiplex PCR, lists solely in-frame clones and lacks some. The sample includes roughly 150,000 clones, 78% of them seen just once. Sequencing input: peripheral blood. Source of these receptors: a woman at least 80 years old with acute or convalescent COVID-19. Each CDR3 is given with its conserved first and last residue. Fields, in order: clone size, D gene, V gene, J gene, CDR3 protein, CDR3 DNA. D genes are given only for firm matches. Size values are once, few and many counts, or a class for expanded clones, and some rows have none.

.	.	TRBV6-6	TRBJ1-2	CASSYAVSYGYTF	TGTGCCAGCAGTTACGCTGTGAGCTATGGCTACACCTTC
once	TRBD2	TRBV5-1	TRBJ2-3	CASSLVAGGNTDTQYF	TGCGCCAGCAGCTTGGTAGCGGGGGGTAACACAGATACGCAGTATTTT
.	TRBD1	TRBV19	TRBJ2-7	CASSDGQGNYEQYF	TGTGCCAGTAGCGATGGACAGGGGAACTACGAGCAGTACTTC
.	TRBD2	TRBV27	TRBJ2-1	CASSLPDRRGGEQFF	TGTGCCAGCAGTTTACCGGACCGGCGGGGAGGGGAGCAGTTCTTC
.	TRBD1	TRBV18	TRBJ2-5	CASSPGQGARETQYF	TGTGCCAGCTCCCCGGGACAGGGGGCGAGAGAGACCCAGTACTTC
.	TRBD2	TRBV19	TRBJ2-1	CASSRIAGIGYNEQFF	TGTGCCAGTAGTCGTATAGCGGGAATTGGCTACAATGAGCAGTTCTTC
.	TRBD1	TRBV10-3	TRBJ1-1	CAITRTGGITEAFF	TGTGCCATCACCCGGACAGGGGGAATCACTGAAGCTTTCTTT
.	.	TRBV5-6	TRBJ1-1	CASSFRAGYTEAFF	TGTGCCAGCAGCTTTCGGGCGGGTTACACTGAAGCTTTCTTT
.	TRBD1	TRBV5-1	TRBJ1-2	CASSLGRGRPYGYTF	TGCGCCAGCAGCTTGGGCAGGGGGCGCCCCTATGGCTACACCTTC
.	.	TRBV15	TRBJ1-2	CATSRGQSHGYTF	TGTGCCACCAGCAGAGGACAGTCGCACGGCTACACCTTC
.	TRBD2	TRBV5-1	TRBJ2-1	CASSLLPTSGYNEQFF	TGCGCCAGCAGCTTGCTACCGACTAGCGGTTACAATGAGCAGTTCTTC
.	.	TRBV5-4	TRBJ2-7	CASSLDAGGEQYF	TGTGCCAGCAGCTTGGATGCCGGGGGCGAGCAGTACTTC
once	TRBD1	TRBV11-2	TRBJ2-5	CASGGQETQYF	TGTGCCAGCGGGGGACAGGAGACCCAGTACTTC
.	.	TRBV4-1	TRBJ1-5	CASSTGYSNQPQHF	TGCGCCAGCAGCACCGGGTATAGCAATCAGCCCCAGCATTTT
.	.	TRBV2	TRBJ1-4	CASRTPSVNEKLFF	TGTGCCAGCAGGACCCCCAGCGTTAATGAAAAACTGTTTTTT
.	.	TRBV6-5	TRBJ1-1	CASSYERNTEAFF	TGTGCCAGCAGTTACGAGAGGAACACTGAAGCTTTCTTT
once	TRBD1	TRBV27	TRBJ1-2	CASRRTGGYAYGYTF	TGTGCCAGCAGGCGGACAGGGGGCTACGCCTATGGCTACACCTTC
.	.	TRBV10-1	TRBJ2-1	CASSEYGYGRQFF	TGCGCCAGCAGTGAGTACGGCTACGGGAGGCAGTTCTTC
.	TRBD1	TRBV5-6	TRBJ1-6	CASSLEGRDRGSPLHF	TGTGCCAGCAGCTTGGAGGGGAGGGACAGGGGCTCACCCCTCCACTTT
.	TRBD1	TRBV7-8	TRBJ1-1	CASSPPDRVGPEAFF	TGTGCCAGCAGTCCCCCGGACAGGGTGGGGCCTGAAGCTTTCTTT
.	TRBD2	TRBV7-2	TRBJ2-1	CASRLIAGGTNEQFF	TGTGCCAGCAGATTAATCGCGGGGGGCACCAATGAGCAGTTCTTC
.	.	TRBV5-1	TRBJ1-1	CASSLDFLVRVNTEAFF	TGCGCCAGCAGCTTGGATTTCTTAGTCAGGGTGAACACTGAAGCTTTCTTT
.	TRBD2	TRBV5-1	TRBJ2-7	CASSSGGYEQYF	TGCGCCAGCAGCTCGGGGGGCTACGAGCAGTACTTC
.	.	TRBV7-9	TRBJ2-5	CASSFPQGRGETQYF	TGTGCCAGCAGCTTCCCCCAGGGGAGGGGGGAGACCCAGTACTTC
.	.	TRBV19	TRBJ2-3	CATSRGQYTDTQYF	TGTGCCACCAGTCGGGGACAATACACAGATACGCAGTATTTT
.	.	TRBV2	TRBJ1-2	CASTRPNTRLSGYTF	TGTGCCAGCACGCGGCCCAACACTCGGCTATCTGGCTACACCTTC
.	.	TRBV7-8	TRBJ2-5	CASSRAEETQYF	TGTGCCAGCAGCCGGGCCGAAGAGACCCAGTACTTC
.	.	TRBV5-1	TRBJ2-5	CASSPMGPWETQYF	TGCGCCAGCAGCCCTATGGGCCCCTGGGAGACCCAGTACTTC
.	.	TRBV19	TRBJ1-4	CASSSLQGASEKLFF	TGTGCCAGTAGTAGCTTACAGGGAGCGAGTGAAAAACTGTTTTTT
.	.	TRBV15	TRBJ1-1	CATSRDLYTEAFF	TGTGCCACCAGCAGAGATCTGTACACTGAAGCTTTCTTT